Described below is a single T cell receptor beta chain sequence and its context. The source of the sample is a study of glioma-infiltrating T cells. The iRepertoire nested amplicon-rescue multiplex PCR amplified TCR alpha and beta CDR3s from RNA. For one-step reverse transcription and amplification, 100-400 ng of tissue mRNA or PBMC total RNA was used. TCRdb ran MiXCR on the multiplex PCR reads and lists one entry per CDR3 protein. The sample carries about 110,000 distinct CDR3 sequences, 20% to 25% recorded once. CDR1 is SQVTM and CDR2 is ANQGSEA in the germline V gene. The CDR3 is made up of 15 amino acids. V was pared by 1 base and J by 4 bases, with 8 bases of the junction left unmatched.

Sequencing input: glioma tissue, nonneoplastic brain tissue, or PBMCs (not recorded which). The V call is TRBV29-1, the J call TRBJ2-3, with 7 nucleotides matching TRBD1. The TCR comes from a human donor with low-grade glioma or glioblastoma, undergoing nonglioma brain surgery, or in good health (not recorded which). DNA for the CDR3: TGCAGCGTTGAAGGGGAAGGGGGCAAGGCAGATACGCAGTATTTT. Encoded protein: CSVEGEGGKADTQYF.